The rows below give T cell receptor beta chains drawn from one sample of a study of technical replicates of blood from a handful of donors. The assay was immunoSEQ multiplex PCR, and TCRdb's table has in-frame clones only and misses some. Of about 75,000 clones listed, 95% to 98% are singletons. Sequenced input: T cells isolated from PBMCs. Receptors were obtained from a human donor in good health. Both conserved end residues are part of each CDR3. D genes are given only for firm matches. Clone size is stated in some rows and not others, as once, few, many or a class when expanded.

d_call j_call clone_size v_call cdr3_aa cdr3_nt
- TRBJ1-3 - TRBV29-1 CSVETRGYSGNTIYF TGCAGCGTTGAAACTCGCGGGTACTCTGGAAACACCATATATTTT
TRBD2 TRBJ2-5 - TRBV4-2 CASSQGWTSVKETQYF TGTGCCAGCAGCCAAGGATGGACTAGCGTTAAAGAGACCCAGTACTTC
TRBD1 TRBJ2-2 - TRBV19 CASSFGTGGTGELFF TGTGCCAGTAGTTTTGGGACAGGAGGAACCGGGGAGCTGTTTTTT
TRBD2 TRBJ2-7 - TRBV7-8 CASSGLGLGYEQYF TGTGCCAGCAGCGGACTAGGTCTAGGTTACGAGCAGTACTTC
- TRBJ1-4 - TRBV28 CASSFIRGANEKLFF TGTGCCAGCAGTTTCATACGGGGAGCTAATGAAAAACTGTTTTTT
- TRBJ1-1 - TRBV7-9 CASSTGDRAFF TGTGCCAGCAGCACCGGGGATAGAGCTTTCTTT
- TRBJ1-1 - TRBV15 CATSSLRGTEAFF TGTGCCACCAGCAGCCTTCGGGGGACTGAAGCTTTCTTT
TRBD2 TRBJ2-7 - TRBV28 CASSPGLAGGQPLEQYF TGTGCCAGCAGCCCGGGACTAGCGGGAGGACAGCCCCTTGAGCAGTACTTC
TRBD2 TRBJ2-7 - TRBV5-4 CASSAGTSYEQYF TGTGCCAGCAGCGCCGGGACTAGCTACGAGCAGTACTTC
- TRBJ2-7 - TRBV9 CASSVADYHEQYF TGTGCCAGCAGCGTCGCGGACTATCACGAGCAGTACTTC
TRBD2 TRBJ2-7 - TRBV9 CASSPTGTSHEQYF TGTGCCAGCAGCCCCACTGGGACTAGTCACGAGCAGTACTTC
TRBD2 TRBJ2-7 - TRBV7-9 CASSPLAGTTYEQYF TGTGCCAGCAGCCCCCTAGCGGGCACTACCTACGAGCAGTACTTC
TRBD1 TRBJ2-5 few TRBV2 CASSANRGETQYF TGTGCCAGCAGTGCTAACAGGGGGGAGACCCAGTACTTC
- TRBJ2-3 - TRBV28 CASSSGTLFAPAPDTQYF TGTGCCAGCAGTTCGGGGACATTATTCGCACCTGCACCCGATACGCAGTATTTT
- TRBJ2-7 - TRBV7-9 CASSDGYSGWGAEQYF TGTGCCAGCAGCGATGGCTATAGCGGGTGGGGGGCCGAGCAGTACTTC
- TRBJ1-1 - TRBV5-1 CASRQSLGASEAFF TGCGCCAGCAGGCAATCTCTGGGGGCCAGTGAAGCTTTCTTT
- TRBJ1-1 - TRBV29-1 CSVETGREAFF TGCAGCGTTGAGACAGGTCGCGAAGCTTTCTTT
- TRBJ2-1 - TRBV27 CASSLDWRHNEQFF TGTGCCAGCAGTTTGGACTGGAGGCACAATGAGCAGTTCTTC
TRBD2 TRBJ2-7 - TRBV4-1 CASSEDGGAYEQYF TGCGCCAGCAGCGAAGACGGGGGGGCCTACGAGCAGTACTTC
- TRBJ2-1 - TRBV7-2 CASSLGGLGWEQFF TGTGCCAGCAGCTTAGGGGGCTTGGGATGGGAGCAGTTCTTC
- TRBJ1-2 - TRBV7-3 CASSLSGQLNYGYTF TGTGCCAGCAGCTTAAGCGGACAACTTAACTATGGCTACACCTTC
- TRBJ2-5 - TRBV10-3 CAISEKEGGTQYF TGTGCCATCAGTGAGAAGGAAGGGGGAACCCAGTACTTC
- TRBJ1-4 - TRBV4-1 CASSQVLSGGEKLFF TGCGCCAGCAGCCAAGTATTGAGCGGCGGTGAAAAACTGTTTTTT
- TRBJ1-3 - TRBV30 CAWSVPGAGNTIYF TGTGCCTGGAGTGTACCCGGAGCTGGAAACACCATATATTTT
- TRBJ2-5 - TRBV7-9 CASSPDRPAETQYF TGTGCCAGCAGCCCCGACAGACCGGCGGAGACCCAGTACTTC
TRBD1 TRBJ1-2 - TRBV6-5 CASTSNRDRGTNTF TGTGCCAGCACTTCCAACCGGGACAGGGGAACCAACACCTTC
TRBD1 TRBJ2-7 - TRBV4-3 CASSRRTGGEYEQYF TGCGCCAGCAGCAGAAGAACAGGGGGCGAATACGAGCAGTACTTC
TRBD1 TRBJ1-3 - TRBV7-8 CASSLGRGLSGNTIYF TGTGCCAGCAGCTTGGGCAGGGGGCTCTCTGGAAACACCATATATTTT
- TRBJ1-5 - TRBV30 CAWSATGPYNQPQHF TGTGCCTGGAGTGCAACAGGCCCATACAATCAGCCCCAGCATTTT
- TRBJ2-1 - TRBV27 CASSFWDSNYNEQFF TGTGCCAGCAGTTTTTGGGACTCTAACTACAATGAGCAGTTCTTC
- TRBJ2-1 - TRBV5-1 CASSLRDTISNEQFF TGCGCCAGCAGCTTGCGGGATACCATAAGCAATGAGCAGTTCTTC
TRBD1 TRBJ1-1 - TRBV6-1 CASSEHRGTEAFF TGTGCCAGCAGTGAGCACAGGGGCACTGAAGCTTTCTTT
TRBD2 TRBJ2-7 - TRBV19 CASRNLGLAGDEQYF TGTGCCAGTAGAAACCTGGGACTAGCGGGAGACGAGCAGTACTTC
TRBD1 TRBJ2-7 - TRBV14 CASSRTGAHSYEQYF TGTGCCAGCAGCCGGACAGGGGCGCACTCCTACGAGCAGTACTTC
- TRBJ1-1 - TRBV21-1 CASSKNNRDSATRTSPGAFF TGTGCCAGCAGCAAAAACAACCGGGACAGCGCTACCCGAACCTCCCCGGGGGCTTTCTTT
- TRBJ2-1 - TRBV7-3 CASSFANSYNEQFF TGTGCCAGCAGCTTCGCGAATTCCTACAATGAGCAGTTCTTC
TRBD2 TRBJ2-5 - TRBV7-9 CASSLGLAVETQYF TGTGCCAGCAGCTTAGGACTAGCGGTAGAGACCCAGTACTTC
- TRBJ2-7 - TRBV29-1 CSVQTAPYEQYF TGCAGCGTCCAGACAGCGCCCTACGAGCAGTACTTC
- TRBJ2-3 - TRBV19 CASGGQSTDTQYF TGTGCCAGTGGCGGCCAAAGCACAGATACGCAGTATTTT